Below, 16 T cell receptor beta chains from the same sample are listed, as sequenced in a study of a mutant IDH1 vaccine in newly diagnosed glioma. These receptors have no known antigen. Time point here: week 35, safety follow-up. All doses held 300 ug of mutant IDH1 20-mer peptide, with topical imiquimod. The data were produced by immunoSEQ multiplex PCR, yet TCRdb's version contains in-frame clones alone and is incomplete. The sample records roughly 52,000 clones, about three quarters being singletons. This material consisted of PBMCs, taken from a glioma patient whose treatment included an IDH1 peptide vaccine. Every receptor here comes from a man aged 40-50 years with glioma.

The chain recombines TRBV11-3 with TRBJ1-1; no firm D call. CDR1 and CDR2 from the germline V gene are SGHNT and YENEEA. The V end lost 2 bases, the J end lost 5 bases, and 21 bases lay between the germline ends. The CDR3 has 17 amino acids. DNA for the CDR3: TGTGCCAGCAGCTTAACCCTGAGTAGGCAGCGAAAGACTGAAGCTTTCTTT. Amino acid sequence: CASSLTLSRQRKTEAFF.

CDR3 loop: CASSLEVGSGNTIYF. In DNA, the CDR3 is TGTGCCAGCAGCTTAGAGGTGGGCTCTGGAAACACCATATATTTT. The chain combines TRBV7-2 with TRBJ1-3; no clear D. Trimming stripped 1 base from V and 0 bases from J, with 7 bases between. CDR1 SGHTA and CDR2 FQGNSA come from the germline V gene. The CDR3 spans 15 residues.

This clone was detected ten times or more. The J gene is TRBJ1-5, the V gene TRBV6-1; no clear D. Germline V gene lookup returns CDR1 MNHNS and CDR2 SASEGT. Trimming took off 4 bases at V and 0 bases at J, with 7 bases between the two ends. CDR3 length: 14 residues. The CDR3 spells CASSAGNSNQPQHF. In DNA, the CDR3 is TGTGCCAGCAGTGCCGGGAATAGCAATCAGCCCCAGCATTTT.

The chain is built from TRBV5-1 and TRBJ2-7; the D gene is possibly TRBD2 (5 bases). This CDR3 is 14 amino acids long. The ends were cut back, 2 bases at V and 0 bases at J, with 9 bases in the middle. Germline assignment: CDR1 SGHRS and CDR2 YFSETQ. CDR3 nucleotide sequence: TGCGCCAGCAGCTTATTTAGCGACTCCTACGAGCAGTACTTC. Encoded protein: CASSLFSDSYEQYF.

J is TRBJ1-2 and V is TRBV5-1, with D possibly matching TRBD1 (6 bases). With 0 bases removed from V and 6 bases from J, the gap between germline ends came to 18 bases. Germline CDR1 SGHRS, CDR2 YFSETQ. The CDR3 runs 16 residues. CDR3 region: CASSLADPTGGHGYTF. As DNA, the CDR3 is TGCGCCAGCAGCTTGGCGGACCCTACTGGGGGGCATGGCTACACCTTC.

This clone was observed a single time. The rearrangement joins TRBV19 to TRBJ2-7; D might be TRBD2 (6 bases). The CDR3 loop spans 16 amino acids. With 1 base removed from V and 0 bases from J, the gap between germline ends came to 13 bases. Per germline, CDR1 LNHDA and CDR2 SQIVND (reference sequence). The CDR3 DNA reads TGTGCCAGTAGTATAGTGGCGGGGAACCCCTCCTACGAGCAGTACTTC. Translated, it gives CASSIVAGNPSYEQYF.

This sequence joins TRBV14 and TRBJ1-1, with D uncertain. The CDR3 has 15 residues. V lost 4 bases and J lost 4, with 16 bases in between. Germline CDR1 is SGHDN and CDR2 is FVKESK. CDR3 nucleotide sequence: TGTGCCAGCAGCCGGGTGGGAAATCAGATCACTGAAGCTTTCTTT. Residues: CASSRVGNQITEAFF.

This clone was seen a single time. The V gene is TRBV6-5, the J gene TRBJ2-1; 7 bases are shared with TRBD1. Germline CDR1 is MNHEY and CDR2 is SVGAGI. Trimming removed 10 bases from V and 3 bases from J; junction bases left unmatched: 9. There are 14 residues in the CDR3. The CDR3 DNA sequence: TGTGCCACCACCGTAGGGGGCAGCTACAATGAGCAGTTCTTC. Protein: CATTVGGSYNEQFF.

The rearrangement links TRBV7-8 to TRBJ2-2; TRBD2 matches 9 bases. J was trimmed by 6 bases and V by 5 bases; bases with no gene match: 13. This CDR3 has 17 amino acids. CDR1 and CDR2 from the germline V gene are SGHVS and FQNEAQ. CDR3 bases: TGTGCCAGCAGCCCGGGACTAGCACGGCGACTGTCCGGGGAGCTGTTTTTT. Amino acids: CASSPGLARRLSGELFF.

The CDR3 loop is CASTPGLGQDTQYF. For the CDR3, the DNA is TGCGCCAGCACCCCGGGGTTGGGTCAAGATACGCAGTATTTT. The V and J genes are TRBV5-1 and TRBJ2-3, with D perhaps TRBD2 (5 bases). The ends were cut back, 6 bases at V and 5 bases at J, with 16 bases in the middle. The CDR3 loop spans 14 amino acids. In germline, CDR1 is SGHRS, CDR2 YFSETQ.

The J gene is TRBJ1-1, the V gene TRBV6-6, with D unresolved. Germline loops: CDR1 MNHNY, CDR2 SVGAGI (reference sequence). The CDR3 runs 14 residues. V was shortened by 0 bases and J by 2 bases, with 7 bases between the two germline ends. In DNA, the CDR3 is TGTGCCAGCAGTTACTCGAAGGGAAACACTGAAGCTTTCTTT. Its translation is CASSYSKGNTEAFF.

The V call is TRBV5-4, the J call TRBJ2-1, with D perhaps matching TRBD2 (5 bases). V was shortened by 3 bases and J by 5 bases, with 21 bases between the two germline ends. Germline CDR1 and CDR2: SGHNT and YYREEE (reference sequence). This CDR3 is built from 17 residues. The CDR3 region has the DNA TGTGCCAGCAGCTACGTAATTAGCGCGGCCTGGAACAATGAGCAGTTCTTC. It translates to CASSYVISAAWNNEQFF.

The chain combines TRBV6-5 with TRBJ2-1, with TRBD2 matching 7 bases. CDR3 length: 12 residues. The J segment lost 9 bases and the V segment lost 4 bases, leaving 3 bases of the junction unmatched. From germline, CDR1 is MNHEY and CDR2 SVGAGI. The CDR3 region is CASSWGEGEQFF. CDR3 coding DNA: TGTGCCAGCAGTTGGGGGGAGGGTGAGCAGTTCTTC.

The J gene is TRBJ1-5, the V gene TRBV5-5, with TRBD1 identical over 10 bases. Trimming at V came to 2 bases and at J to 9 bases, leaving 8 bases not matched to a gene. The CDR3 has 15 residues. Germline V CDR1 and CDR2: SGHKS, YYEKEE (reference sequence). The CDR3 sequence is CASSLHRDRGLPQHF. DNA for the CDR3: TGTGCCAGCAGCTTACACCGGGACAGGGGTCTGCCCCAGCATTTT.

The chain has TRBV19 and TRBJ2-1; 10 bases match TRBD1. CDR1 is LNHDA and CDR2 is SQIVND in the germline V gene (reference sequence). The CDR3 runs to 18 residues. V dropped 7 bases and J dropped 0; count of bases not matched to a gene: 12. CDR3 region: CASTLTGGLYGSYNEQFF. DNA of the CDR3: TGTGCCAGTACCCTGACAGGGGGCTTATATGGCTCCTACAATGAGCAGTTCTTC. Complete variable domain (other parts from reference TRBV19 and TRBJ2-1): DGGITQSPKYLFRKEGQNVTLSCEQNLNHDAMYWYRQDPGQGLRLIYYSQIVNDFQKGDIAEGYSVSREKKESFPLTVTSAQKNPTAFYLCASTLTGGLYGSYNEQFFGPGTRLTVL.

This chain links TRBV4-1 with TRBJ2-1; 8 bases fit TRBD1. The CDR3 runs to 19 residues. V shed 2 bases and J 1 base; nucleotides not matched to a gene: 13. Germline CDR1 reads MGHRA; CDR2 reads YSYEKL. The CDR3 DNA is TGCGCCAGCAGCCAAATCATCCAGGGGGCAACTAATTCCTACAATGAGCAGTTCTTC. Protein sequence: CASSQIIQGATNSYNEQFF.